This T cell receptor beta chain appears in the sequencing data of a study of T cell responses to AZD1222 COVID-19 vaccine. Whole-study findings and limits: Reportedly, nearly half of unique spike TCRs recognized epitopes outside B.1.351/B.1.1.7 mutations. Spike-wide coverage was observed for vaccine-associated CD4 TCRs, with dominant responses at 160-218 and 743-854.

Profiled with immunoSEQ multiplex PCR; TCRdb holds only in-frame clones, not every one. The sample yields about 140,000 clones, more than 80% seen once. The CDR3 extends over 16 amino acids. In germline, CDR1 is SGHRS, CDR2 YFSETQ. V shed 3 bases and J shed 3 bases, with 17 bases lying between them. With respect to this clone: The antigen remains undetermined.

This clonotype was sampled from an adult who received the MenACWY meningococcal vaccine as a control. This rearrangement joins TRBV5-1 to TRBJ2-3, with D possibly being TRBD1 or TRBD2 (5 bases each). This specimen was peripheral blood, taken 28 days after the second dose of the MenACWY control vaccine. As DNA, the CDR3 is TGCGCCAGCAGCTCCCCCTCAGGGACCAGGACAGATACGCAGTATTTT. This translates into CASSSPSGTRTDTQYF.